The source of this TCR beta chain is a study of T cells in Graves' hyperthyroidism and ophthalmopathy. Study summary: The blood sample was taken at first diagnosis, before treatment began. Overall study findings and caveats: Most thyroid clonotypes expanded above 0.001 appeared in blood too.

No ophthalmopathy progression within 18 months constituted stable Graves' hyperthyroidism. Source material for PBMCs was around 10 ml fresh peripheral blood. Comments on this clonotype: The antigen is not known.

CDR3 length: 13 residues. Germline V gives CDR1 KGHDR, CDR2 SFDVKD. The V gene lost 7 bases and the J gene lost 8 bases, with 11 bases spanning the gap. The TCR beta CDR3 regions underwent amplification using RNA transcripts as the source. Primed by the HTBI set, a first-round RT-PCR was run on the TCR CDR3. MiXCR, applied by TCRdb to the multiplex PCR reads, yields one record per CDR3 protein. The sample yields approximately 400,000 distinct CDR3 sequences, over 15% seen once. This receptor was taken from a woman in her late teens or twenties with Graves' hyperthyroidism. Sequences were obtained from blood. The chain recombines TRBV24-1 with TRBJ1-6; D is uncertain. CDR3 nucleotides: TGTGCCACCAGACGAGGTATTTATTCACCCCTCCACTTT. Residues: CATRRGIYSPLHF.